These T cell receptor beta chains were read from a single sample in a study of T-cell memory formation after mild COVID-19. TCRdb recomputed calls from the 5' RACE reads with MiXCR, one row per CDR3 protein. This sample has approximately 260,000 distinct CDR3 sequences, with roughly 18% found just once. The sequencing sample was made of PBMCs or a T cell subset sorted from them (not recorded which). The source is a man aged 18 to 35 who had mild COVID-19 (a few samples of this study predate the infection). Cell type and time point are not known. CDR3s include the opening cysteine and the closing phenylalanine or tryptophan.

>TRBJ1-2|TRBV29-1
CSVGFGQAAYGYTF
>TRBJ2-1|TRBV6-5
CASSSQDRELNNEQFF
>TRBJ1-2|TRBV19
CASSPMDGANYGYTF
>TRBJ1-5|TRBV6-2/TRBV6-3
CASTYGGQGSNQPQHF
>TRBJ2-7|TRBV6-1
CASSPRTVGYEQYF
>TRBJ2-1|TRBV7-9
CASSFANNEQFF
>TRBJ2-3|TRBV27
CASSQYPLTDTQYF
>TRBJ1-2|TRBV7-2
CASSLVPGKDYGYTF
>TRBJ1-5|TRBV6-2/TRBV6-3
CASSSHRDRNQPQHF
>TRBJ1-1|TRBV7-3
CASSLAPGDLNTEAFF
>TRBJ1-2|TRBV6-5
CASSFIGADGYTF
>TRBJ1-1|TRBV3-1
CASSQDWVRSEAFF
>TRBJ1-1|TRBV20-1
CSAYPIRRQTTVGAFF
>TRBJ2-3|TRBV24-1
CATSDNPGMGTDTQYF
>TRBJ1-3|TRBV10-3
CATRDSNSGNTIYF